What follows describes a single T cell receptor (beta chain). This sample stems from a study of cytomegalovirus exposure and HLA in healthy donors. Produced via immunoSEQ multiplex PCR; TCRdb's table is partial and in-frame only. This sample has 150,000 to 200,000 clones, with 86% found just once. CDR1 is MNHEY and CDR2 is SMNVEV in the germline V gene (reference sequence). This CDR3 region has 13 residues. V lost 9 bases and J 5 bases, leaving 16 bases between the germline ends. The gene calls are TRBV27 and TRBJ1-2; TRBD1 might be the D (5 bases). The sequencing input was PBMCs. The TCR comes from a woman aged 18-30 years in good health and CMV-seronegative. The CDR3 loop reads CASKEGLGYGYTF. The CDR3 region has the DNA TGTGCCAGTAAGGAGGGACTCGGGTATGGCTACACCTTC.